One and the same sample provided the 7 T cell receptor beta chains below, sequenced in a study of regulatory T cells in long-lasting Graves disease. Time point of the sample: persistent/refractory GD, antithyroid drugs over 5 years with positive TRAb. Researchers made the TCR library from RNA that was extracted from PBMCs. iRepertoire HTBI primers and Arm-PCR of CDR3 regions built TCR beta libraries. MiXCR, applied by TCRdb to the multiplex PCR reads, yields one record per CDR3 protein. The data contain about 470,000 distinct CDR3 sequences, around a fifth of them seen just once; the ten biggest clones take up about 7%. The starting material was peripheral blood mononuclear cells (PBMCs), obtained when the disease was refractory, from a patient treated with antithyroid drugs. The receptors come from a female donor with Graves disease.

This clonotype was detected only a few times. The chain uses TRBV6-7 and TRBJ2-7; 7 bases map to TRBD1. TRBV6-7 carries the ORF label, with uncertain function. Trimming removed 4 bases from V and 0 bases from J; junction bases left unmatched: 6. The CDR3 loop spans 15 amino acids. Here the CDR3 reads CASSSHRDSSYEQYF. The CDR3 nucleotides read TGTGCCAGCAGTTCTCACCGGGACAGCTCCTACGAGCAGTACTTC.

This clonotype was observed at least ten times. J is TRBJ2-5 and V is TRBV6-1; unclear D gene. Trimming removed 7 bases from V and 5 bases from J, with 17 bases in between. Germline CDR1 reads MNHNS; CDR2 reads SASEGT. This CDR3 has 14 residues. The CDR3 DNA is TGTGCCAGCACCCCTCAAGGCCTTTGGGAGACCCAGTACTTC. Amino acid sequence: CASTPQGLWETQYF.

This clonotype showed up many times. This chain joins TRBV28 and TRBJ1-5; 8 bases fit TRBD1. Per the germline V gene, CDR1 is MDHEN and CDR2 is SYDVKM. The V and J ends lost 4 bases and 2 bases, in that order; junction bases with no gene match: 4. This CDR3 comprises 15 residues. The chain's CDR3 is CASSSRGPGNQPQHF. The CDR3 DNA sequence: TGTGCCAGCAGTTCCAGGGGGCCTGGCAATCAGCCCCAGCATTTT.

Many counts were recorded for this clonotype. The rearrangement joins TRBV12-3 or TRBV12-4 to TRBJ2-5; perhaps TRBD1 as D (6 bases). This CDR3 has 14 residues. The V and J ends lost 5 bases and 4 bases respectively, with 14 bases between them. CDR3 DNA: TGTGCCAGCAGTGAGACTGCCAGGGGAGAGACCCAGTACTTC. Amino acid sequence: CASSETARGETQYF.

This clonotype was seen more than once but under ten times. This chain joins TRBV13 and TRBJ2-2, with unresolved D. Trimming left V 0 bases short and J 0 bases short, with 5 bases between. Looked up from germline, CDR1 is PRHDT and CDR2 is FYEKMQ (reference sequence). CDR3 length: 15 residues. The CDR3 sequence: CASSLGISNTGELFF. CDR3 sequence (DNA): TGTGCCAGCAGCTTAGGAATCTCGAACACCGGGGAGCTGTTTTTT.

This clonotype was observed a handful of times. The chain uses TRBV29-1 and TRBJ1-2; D might be TRBD1 (6 bases). V shed 2 bases and J shed 7 bases, with 17 bases lying between them. The CDR3 contains 14 residues. The germline CDR1 and CDR2 sequences are SQVTM and ANQGSEA. The CDR3 sequence is CSVEKGGRGGGYTF. DNA of the CDR3: TGCAGCGTTGAAAAAGGAGGGCGAGGGGGTGGCTACACCTTC.

In regard to this clonotype: With a much larger clone just one base away, this may be a read error. J is TRBJ1-5 and V is TRBV11-2, with no clear D. CDR1 is SGHAT, CDR2 FQNNGV, per germline. The CDR3 covers 16 residues. CDR3 region: CVSSLARSYSNQPQHF. The CDR3 DNA is TGTGTCAGCAGCTTAGCTCGCAGTTATAGCAATCAGCCCCAGCATTTT.